This is a list of T cell receptor beta chains from one sample in a study of T cell changes during pregnancy in multiple sclerosis. Some clones are missing from TCRdb's copy, which holds only in-frame ones; the method was immunoSEQ multiplex PCR. The sample records about 50,000 clones, approximately 92% being singletons. The material sequenced was CD4+ T cells from peripheral blood mononuclear cells, taken in the third trimester of pregnancy. The receptors shown here come from a female donor with multiple sclerosis, enrolled in a pregnancy study. Each CDR3 is given with its conserved first and last residue. Fields, in order: clone size, J gene, V gene, D gene, CDR3 DNA, CDR3 protein. A D gene is named only where the DNA matches it firmly. Clone size is not always given. Where it is, it says once, few, many or a class for expanded clones.

clone size: -
J gene: TRBJ1-2
V gene: TRBV5-6
D gene: -
CDR3 DNA: TGTGCCAGCAGCTTGGAAGGGGTTTGGGGCTACACCTTC
CDR3 protein: CASSLEGVWGYTF

clone size: -
J gene: TRBJ1-3
V gene: TRBV11-2
D gene: TRBD1
CDR3 DNA: TGTGCCAGCAGCTTAGCTGGCCAGGGGGCAGCTGGAAACACCATATATTTT
CDR3 protein: CASSLAGQGAAGNTIYF

clone size: once
J gene: TRBJ1-1
V gene: TRBV2
D gene: -
CDR3 DNA: TGTGCCAGCCGGGGGTCAGCAGGGCCCACTGAAGCTTTCTTT
CDR3 protein: CASRGSAGPTEAFF

clone size: -
J gene: TRBJ1-4
V gene: TRBV21-1
D gene: -
CDR3 DNA: TGTGCCAGCAGCAAAGACTGGAGGAGAAAAAATCATAATGAAAAACTGTTTTTT
CDR3 protein: CASSKDWRRKNHNEKLFF

clone size: -
J gene: TRBJ2-1
V gene: TRBV7-3
D gene: TRBD1
CDR3 DNA: TGTGCCAGCAGCTTAAGACAGGGGGCGCACAATGAGCAGTTCTTC
CDR3 protein: CASSLRQGAHNEQFF

clone size: -
J gene: TRBJ1-1
V gene: TRBV7-2
D gene: -
CDR3 DNA: TGTGCCAGCAGCTTCGGGCGGGGGGCGAACACTGAAGCTTTCTTT
CDR3 protein: CASSFGRGANTEAFF

clone size: -
J gene: TRBJ2-3
V gene: TRBV10-3
D gene: TRBD2
CDR3 DNA: TGTGCCATCACGGCTAGCGGGGTGAGCACAGATACGCAGTATTTT
CDR3 protein: CAITASGVSTDTQYF

clone size: -
J gene: TRBJ1-1
V gene: TRBV2
D gene: -
CDR3 DNA: TGTGCCAGCATCTGGGCCCACACTGAAGCTTTCTTT
CDR3 protein: CASIWAHTEAFF

clone size: -
J gene: TRBJ1-5
V gene: TRBV7-9
D gene: TRBD1
CDR3 DNA: TGTGCCAGCAGCTTTGGACAGGGGGACGCGGGGCCCCAGCATTTT
CDR3 protein: CASSFGQGDAGPQHF

clone size: -
J gene: TRBJ1-5
V gene: TRBV19
D gene: -
CDR3 DNA: TGTGCCAGTAGTATAGGAGGAGGAGGCAATCAGCCCCAGCATTTT
CDR3 protein: CASSIGGGGNQPQHF

clone size: -
J gene: TRBJ2-5
V gene: TRBV10-3
D gene: TRBD1
CDR3 DNA: TGTGCCATCAGTGAGTCCCAAGGACAGGGAGGAGGCAAAGAGACCCAGTACTTC
CDR3 protein: CAISESQGQGGGKETQYF

clone size: once
J gene: TRBJ1-4
V gene: TRBV10-3
D gene: TRBD1
CDR3 DNA: TGTGCCATCAGTTCCGGCGGGACAGGGGGAAAACTGTTTTTT
CDR3 protein: CAISSGGTGGKLFF

clone size: -
J gene: TRBJ2-2
V gene: TRBV7-3
D gene: -
CDR3 DNA: TGTGCCAGCAGCATTATGGCACAGGCGAACACCGGGGAGCTGTTTTTT
CDR3 protein: CASSIMAQANTGELFF

clone size: -
J gene: TRBJ1-2
V gene: TRBV5-6
D gene: -
CDR3 DNA: TGTGCCAGCAGCTTAGGAGAACTCAGACTTTCTTATGGCTACACCTTC
CDR3 protein: CASSLGELRLSYGYTF

clone size: -
J gene: TRBJ1-2
V gene: TRBV11-2
D gene: TRBD1
CDR3 DNA: TGTGCCAGCAGCCGAGACTCTTTACAGGGGGCTGGCTACACCTTC
CDR3 protein: CASSRDSLQGAGYTF

clone size: -
J gene: TRBJ1-2
V gene: TRBV7-9
D gene: TRBD1
CDR3 DNA: TGTGCCAGCAGGGTCAGGGGGGACTATGGCTACACCTTC
CDR3 protein: CASRVRGDYGYTF

clone size: -
J gene: TRBJ2-7
V gene: TRBV10-3
D gene: TRBD1
CDR3 DNA: TGTGCCAGCGGGACAGGGGGCAGCTACGAGCAGTACTTC
CDR3 protein: CASGTGGSYEQYF

clone size: -
J gene: TRBJ2-7
V gene: TRBV13
D gene: TRBD1
CDR3 DNA: TGTGCCAGCAGTCGGGACAGGTCCCAATACGAGCAGTACTTC
CDR3 protein: CASSRDRSQYEQYF

clone size: -
J gene: TRBJ2-5
V gene: TRBV11-2
D gene: TRBD2
CDR3 DNA: TGTGCCAGCAGCGAACCGGGACTAGGAAGGGTGACCCAGTACTTC
CDR3 protein: CASSEPGLGRVTQYF

clone size: -
J gene: TRBJ2-7
V gene: TRBV7-2
D gene: TRBD1
CDR3 DNA: TGTGCCAGCAGCCGCGACAGGGTCACCTACGAGCAGTACTTC
CDR3 protein: CASSRDRVTYEQYF

clone size: -
J gene: TRBJ1-2
V gene: TRBV29-1
D gene: -
CDR3 DNA: TGCAGCGTTGGACATCAGGCTAACTATGGCTACACCTTC
CDR3 protein: CSVGHQANYGYTF

clone size: once
J gene: TRBJ1-2
V gene: TRBV10-3
D gene: TRBD1
CDR3 DNA: TGTGCCATCAGCACCCCGGACAGGGCTAACTATGGCTACACCTTC
CDR3 protein: CAISTPDRANYGYTF

clone size: -
J gene: TRBJ2-7
V gene: TRBV5-1
D gene: TRBD2
CDR3 DNA: TGCGCCAGCAGCTTGGGACTAGCAAACCCCTACGAGCAGTACTTC
CDR3 protein: CASSLGLANPYEQYF

clone size: -
J gene: TRBJ1-6
V gene: TRBV9
D gene: -
CDR3 DNA: TGTGCCAGCAGCGTAGCTGGGGGGACCCCAGGGTCACCCCTCCACTTT
CDR3 protein: CASSVAGGTPGSPLHF

clone size: -
J gene: TRBJ2-3
V gene: TRBV7-9
D gene: TRBD2
CDR3 DNA: TGTGCCAGCAGCTTGGCGGGGGGGCCGCTGAGCACAGATACGCAGTATTTT
CDR3 protein: CASSLAGGPLSTDTQYF

clone size: once
J gene: TRBJ1-6
V gene: TRBV11-3
D gene: -
CDR3 DNA: TGTGCCAGCAGCTTAGTCGAACCGAGGGAGAATTCACCCCTCCACTTT
CDR3 protein: CASSLVEPRENSPLHF

clone size: -
J gene: TRBJ1-1
V gene: TRBV6-1
D gene: TRBD1
CDR3 DNA: TGTGCCAGCAGTGAAGACAGGGGGAACACTGAAGCTTTCTTT
CDR3 protein: CASSEDRGNTEAFF

clone size: few
J gene: TRBJ1-5
V gene: TRBV7-3
D gene: TRBD1
CDR3 DNA: TGTGCCAGCAGCTCGAAAAGGGGGACAGGGGGGAATCAGCCCCAGCATTTT
CDR3 protein: CASSSKRGTGGNQPQHF

clone size: -
J gene: TRBJ1-1
V gene: TRBV6-5
D gene: -
CDR3 DNA: TGTGCCAGCAGCCAATCGTACAGAGATAACACTGAAGCTTTCTTT
CDR3 protein: CASSQSYRDNTEAFF

clone size: -
J gene: TRBJ2-1
V gene: TRBV7-2
D gene: TRBD1
CDR3 DNA: TGTGCCAGCAGCTTGGACAGGGATGGCGAGCAGTTCTTC
CDR3 protein: CASSLDRDGEQFF

clone size: -
J gene: TRBJ1-1
V gene: TRBV9
D gene: TRBD1
CDR3 DNA: TGTGCCAGCAGCGTAGGGCCCGACAGGGCGGGTGGCACTGAAGCTTTCTTT
CDR3 protein: CASSVGPDRAGGTEAFF

clone size: once
J gene: TRBJ1-2
V gene: TRBV9
D gene: -
CDR3 DNA: TGTGCCAGCAGCGTCGATTCGAACAGGGATGGCTACACCTTC
CDR3 protein: CASSVDSNRDGYTF

clone size: -
J gene: TRBJ2-5
V gene: TRBV5-1
D gene: -
CDR3 DNA: TGCGCCAGCTTCCGACAGCCCCAAGAGACCCAGTACTTC
CDR3 protein: CASFRQPQETQYF

clone size: -
J gene: TRBJ1-2
V gene: TRBV19
D gene: -
CDR3 DNA: TGTGCCAGTAGAATCGCGGCGACAGCCCCCGACTATGGCTACACCTTC
CDR3 protein: CASRIAATAPDYGYTF